These T cell receptor beta chains were read from a single sample in a study of T cell repertoires in cytomegalovirus infection. Via MiXCR, TCRdb re-called the reads, giving one row per CDR3 protein. The table includes around 180,000 distinct CDR3 sequences, approximately 19% detected once. Sequenced sample: PBMCs. Receptor source: a human donor in good health (CMV status not recorded). Some clones in this sample may be carry-over from other donors' samples. The CDR3 runs from the conserved cysteine through the conserved F or W. Fields, in order: clone size, D gene, V gene, J gene, CDR3 DNA, CDR3 protein. A D gene is named only where the DNA matches it firmly. For some rows the clone size is stated as once, few or many, or as a class when expanded; others skip it.

many	-	TRBV6-1	TRBJ1-5	TGTGCCAGCAGTGAAATCGGCAGGGCCAATCAGCCCCAGCATTTT	CASSEIGRANQPQHF
few	TRBD1	TRBV27	TRBJ2-2	TGTGCCAGCAGTCCTCGCCGGACAGGGGCATCCGGGGAGCTGTTTTTT	CASSPRRTGASGELFF
-	TRBD1	TRBV20-1	TRBJ1-1	TGCAGTGCTAGAGATGCGCGACAGGGGTGGGGGAACACTGATGCTTTCTTT	CSARDARQGWGNTDAFF
-	-	TRBV10-3	TRBJ2-1	TGTGCCATCAGTGAGAGGACCAAGCCGCCCTACAATGAGCAGTTCTTC	CAISERTKPPYNEQFF
few	-	TRBV28	TRBJ1-3	TGTGCCAGCAGGACGGGGGGGCTCTCTGGAAACACCATATATTTT	CASRTGGLSGNTIYF
many	-	TRBV7-7	TRBJ2-5	TGTGCCAGCAGCTTAGAACAGGCAATTGGAGGGACCCAGTACTTC	CASSLEQAIGGTQYF
-	TRBD2	TRBV7-2	TRBJ2-7	TGTGCCAGCAGCTTAGGTAGCGGGAGCGACTACGAGCAGTACTTC	CASSLGSGSDYEQYF
-	-	TRBV9	TRBJ1-5	TGTGCCAGCAGTTCTCGATCATCCCCGACCCCCAATCAGCCCCAGCATTTT	CASSSRSSPTPNQPQHF
-	TRBD2	TRBV15	TRBJ2-5	TGTGCCACCAGCCCGGCACTAGCGGTTCAAGAGACCCAGTACTTC	CATSPALAVQETQYF
-	-	TRBV5-1	TRBJ2-1	TGCGCCAGCAGCCGGGCGGGCGGGAACTCCTACAATGAGCAGTTCTTC	CASSRAGGNSYNEQFF
-	TRBD2	TRBV28	TRBJ2-4	TGTGCCAGCAGGAACGTACGGGGACTAGCGGGAGTTGGAGGCAAAAACATTCAGTACTTC	CASRNVRGLAGVGGKNIQYF
many	TRBD2	TRBV7-3	TRBJ2-3	TGTGCCAGCAGCAAATCGAGTAGCGGGGGGAGCACAGATACGCAGTATTTT	CASSKSSSGGSTDTQYF
many	-	TRBV7-8	TRBJ2-1	TGTGCCAGCAGTTCCCAACCACGAAACTACAATGAGCAGTTCTTC	CASSSQPRNYNEQFF
-	-	TRBV15	TRBJ1-1	TGTGCCACCAGCTCCGGGACTGCCGGGGGCACTGAAGCTTTCTTT	CATSSGTAGGTEAFF
-	TRBD2	TRBV28	TRBJ2-7	TGTGCCAGCAGCTCACGGGGAGGGGCTCCCTACGAGCAGTACTTC	CASSSRGGAPYEQYF
-	TRBD1	TRBV6-2/TRBV6-3	TRBJ2-1	TGTGCCAGCAGCTCCGGACAGGGTGGTTTTAGAGAGCAGTTCTTC	CASSSGQGGFREQFF
-	-	TRBV6-6	TRBJ2-3	TGTGCCAGCAGTTACTCAGATACGCAGTATTTT	CASSYSDTQYF
-	-	TRBV5-1	TRBJ1-2	TGCGCCAGCAGCCCAACACAGGAGGCTAACTATGGCTACACCTTC	CASSPTQEANYGYTF
many	TRBD1	TRBV7-2	TRBJ1-5	TGTGCCAGCAGTCTCAGGACAGGGCCTCAGCCCCAGCATTTT	CASSLRTGPQPQHF
few	-	TRBV20-1	TRBJ2-1	TGCAGTGCTAGAGTGTCAGGTGTCTACAATGAGCAGTTCTTC	CSARVSGVYNEQFF
-	-	TRBV4-1	TRBJ1-6	TGCGCCAGCAGCCAAGTCAGGGACGGAAAGAGCTCCTATAATTCACCCCTCCACTTT	CASSQVRDGKSSYNSPLHF
many	-	TRBV7-3	TRBJ2-2	TGTGCCAGCAGCTACGACTATACAGGGAGGGAGCTGTTTTTT	CASSYDYTGRELFF